The source of this T cell receptor beta chain is a study of T cell responses to AZD1222 COVID-19 vaccine. Some clones are missing from TCRdb's copy, which holds only in-frame ones; the method was immunoSEQ multiplex PCR. The sample records about 110,000 clones, roughly 90% being singletons. After removal of 2 bases from V and 1 base from J, the junction contained 2 bases not matched to a gene. The CDR3 is 15 residues long. Germline V gene sequence: CDR1 ENHRY, CDR2 SYGVKD. This TCR was sampled from an adult in good health. V and J are TRBV10-3 and TRBJ2-1; 7 nucleotides line up with TRBD2. Source: peripheral blood, taken on day 0 of AZD1222 vaccination. The CDR3 DNA sequence: TGTGCCATCAGTGAGGGGGGGGGTTCCTACAATGAGCAGTTCTTC. The encoded protein is CAISEGGGSYNEQFF.